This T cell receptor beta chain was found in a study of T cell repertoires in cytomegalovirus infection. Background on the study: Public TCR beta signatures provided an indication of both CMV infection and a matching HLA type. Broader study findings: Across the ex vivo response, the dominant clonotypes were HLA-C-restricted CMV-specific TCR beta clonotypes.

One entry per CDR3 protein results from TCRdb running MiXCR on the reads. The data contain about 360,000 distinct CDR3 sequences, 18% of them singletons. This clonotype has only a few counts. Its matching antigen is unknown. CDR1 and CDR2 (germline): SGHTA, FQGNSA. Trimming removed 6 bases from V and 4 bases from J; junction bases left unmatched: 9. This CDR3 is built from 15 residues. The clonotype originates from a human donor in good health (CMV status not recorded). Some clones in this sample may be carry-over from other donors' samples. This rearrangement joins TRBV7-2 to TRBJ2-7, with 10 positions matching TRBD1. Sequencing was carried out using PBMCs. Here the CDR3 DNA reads TGTGCCAGCAGAGACACCGGGACAGGGGTGTACGAGCAGTACTTC. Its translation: CASRDTGTGVYEQYF.